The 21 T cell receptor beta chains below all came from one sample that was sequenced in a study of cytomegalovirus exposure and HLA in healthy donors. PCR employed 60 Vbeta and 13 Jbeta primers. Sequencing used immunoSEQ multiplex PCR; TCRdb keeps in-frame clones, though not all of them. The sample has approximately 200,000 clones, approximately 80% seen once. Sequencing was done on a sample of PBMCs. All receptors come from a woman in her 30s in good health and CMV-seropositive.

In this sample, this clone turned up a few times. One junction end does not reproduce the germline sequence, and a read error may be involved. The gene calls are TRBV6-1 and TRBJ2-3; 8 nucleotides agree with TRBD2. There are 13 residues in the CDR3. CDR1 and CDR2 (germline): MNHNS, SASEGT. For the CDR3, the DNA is TGTGCCATCAGTCTAGCGGGTCGGGATACGCAGTATTTT. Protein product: CAISLAGRDTQYF.

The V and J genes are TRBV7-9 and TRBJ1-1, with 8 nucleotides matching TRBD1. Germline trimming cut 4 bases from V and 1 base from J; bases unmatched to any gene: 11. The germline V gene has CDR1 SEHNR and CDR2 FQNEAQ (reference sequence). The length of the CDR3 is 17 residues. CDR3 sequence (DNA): TGTGCCAGCAGCTCCTTGGACAGGGCCGTGGGGAACACTGAAGCTTTCTTT. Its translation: CASSSLDRAVGNTEAFF.

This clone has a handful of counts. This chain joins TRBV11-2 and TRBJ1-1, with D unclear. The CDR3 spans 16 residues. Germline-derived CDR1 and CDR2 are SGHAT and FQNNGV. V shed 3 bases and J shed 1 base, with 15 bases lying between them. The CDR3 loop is CASSFIGSFENTEAFF. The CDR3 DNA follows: TGTGCCAGCAGCTTTATCGGGTCTTTTGAGAACACTGAAGCTTTCTTT.

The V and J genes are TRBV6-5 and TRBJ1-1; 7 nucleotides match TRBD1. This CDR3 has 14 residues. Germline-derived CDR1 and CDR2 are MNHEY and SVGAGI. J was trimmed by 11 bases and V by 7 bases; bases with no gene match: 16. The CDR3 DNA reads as TGTGCCAGCATCGGTAGGGACAGAAAGCCGGGGGCTTTCTTT. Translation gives CASIGRDRKPGAFF.

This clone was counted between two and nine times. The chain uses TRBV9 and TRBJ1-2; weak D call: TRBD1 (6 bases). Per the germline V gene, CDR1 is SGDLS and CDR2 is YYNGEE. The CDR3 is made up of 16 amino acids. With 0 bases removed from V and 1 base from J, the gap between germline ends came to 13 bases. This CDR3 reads CASSVGLDSHNYGYTF. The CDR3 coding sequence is TGTGCCAGCAGCGTAGGTTTGGACAGCCATAACTATGGCTACACCTTC.

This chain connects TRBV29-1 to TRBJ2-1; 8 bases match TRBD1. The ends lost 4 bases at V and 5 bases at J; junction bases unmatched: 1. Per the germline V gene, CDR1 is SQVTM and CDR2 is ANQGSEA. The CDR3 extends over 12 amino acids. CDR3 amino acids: CSVAQGDNEQFF. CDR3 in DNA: TGCAGCGTTGCACAGGGGGACAATGAGCAGTTCTTC.

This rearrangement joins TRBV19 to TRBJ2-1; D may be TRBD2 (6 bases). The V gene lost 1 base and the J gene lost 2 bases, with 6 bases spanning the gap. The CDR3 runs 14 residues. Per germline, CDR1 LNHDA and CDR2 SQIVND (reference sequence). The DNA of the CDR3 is TGTGCCAGTAGTATAGCGGGAGCCTACAATGAGCAGTTCTTC. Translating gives CASSIAGAYNEQFF.

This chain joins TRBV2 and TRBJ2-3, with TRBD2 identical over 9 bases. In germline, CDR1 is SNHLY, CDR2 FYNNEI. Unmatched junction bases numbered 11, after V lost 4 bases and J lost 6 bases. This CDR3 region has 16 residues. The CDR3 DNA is TGTGCCAGCAGTGGCCCTAGCGGGGACGGAATGGATACGCAGTATTTT. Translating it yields CASSGPSGDGMDTQYF.

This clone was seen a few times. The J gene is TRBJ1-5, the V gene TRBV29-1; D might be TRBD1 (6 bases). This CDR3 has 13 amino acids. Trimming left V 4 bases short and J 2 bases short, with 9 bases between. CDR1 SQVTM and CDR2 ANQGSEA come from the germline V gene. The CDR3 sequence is CSVAGQRNQPQHF. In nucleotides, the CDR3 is TGCAGCGTTGCAGGACAGCGCAATCAGCCCCAGCATTTT.

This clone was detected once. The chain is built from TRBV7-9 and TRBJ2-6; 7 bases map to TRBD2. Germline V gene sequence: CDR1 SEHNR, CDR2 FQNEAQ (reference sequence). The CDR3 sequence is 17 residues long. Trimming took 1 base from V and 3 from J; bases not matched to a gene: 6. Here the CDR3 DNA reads TGTGCCAGCAGCTTAGGGGCGGGGGATGGTGGGGCCAACGTCCTGACTTTC. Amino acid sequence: CASSLGAGDGGANVLTF.

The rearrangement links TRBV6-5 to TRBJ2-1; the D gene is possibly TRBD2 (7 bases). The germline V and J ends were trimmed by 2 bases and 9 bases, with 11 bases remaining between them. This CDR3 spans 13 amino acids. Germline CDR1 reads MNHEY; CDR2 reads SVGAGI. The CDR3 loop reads CASSYGGAVEQFF. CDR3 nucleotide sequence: TGTGCCAGCAGTTACGGGGGGGCTGTTGAGCAGTTCTTC.

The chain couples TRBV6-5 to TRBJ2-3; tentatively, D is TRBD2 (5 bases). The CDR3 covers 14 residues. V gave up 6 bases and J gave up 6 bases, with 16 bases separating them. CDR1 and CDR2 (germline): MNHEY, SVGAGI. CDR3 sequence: CASRGSSRRDTQYF. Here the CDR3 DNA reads TGTGCCAGCAGAGGATCTAGCCGACGGGATACGCAGTATTTT.

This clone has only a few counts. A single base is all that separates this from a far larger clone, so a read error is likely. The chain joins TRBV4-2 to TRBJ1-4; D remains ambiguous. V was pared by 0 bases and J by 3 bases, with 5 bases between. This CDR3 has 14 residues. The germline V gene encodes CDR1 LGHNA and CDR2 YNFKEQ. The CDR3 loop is CASSQDPANEKLFF. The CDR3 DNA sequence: TGTGCCAGCAGCCAAGATCCGGCTAATGAAAAACTGTTTTTT.

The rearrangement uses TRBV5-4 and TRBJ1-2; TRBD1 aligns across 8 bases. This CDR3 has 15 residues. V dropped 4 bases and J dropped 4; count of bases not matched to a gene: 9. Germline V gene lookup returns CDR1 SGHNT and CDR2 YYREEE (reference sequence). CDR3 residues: CASSRTGQAGYGYTF. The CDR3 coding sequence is TGTGCCAGCAGCCGAACGGGACAGGCTGGCTATGGCTACACCTTC.

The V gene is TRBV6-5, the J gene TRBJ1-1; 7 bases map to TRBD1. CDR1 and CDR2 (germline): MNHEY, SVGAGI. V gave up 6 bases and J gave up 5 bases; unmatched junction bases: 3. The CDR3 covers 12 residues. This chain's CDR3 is CASRGQTTEAFF. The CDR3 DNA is TGTGCCAGCAGGGGACAGACGACTGAAGCTTTCTTT.

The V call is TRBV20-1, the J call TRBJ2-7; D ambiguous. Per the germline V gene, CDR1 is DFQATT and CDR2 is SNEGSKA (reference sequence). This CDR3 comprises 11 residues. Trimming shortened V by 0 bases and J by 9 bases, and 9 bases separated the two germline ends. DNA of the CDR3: TGCAGTGCTAGAGATTCGGTACGGCAGTACTTC. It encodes CSARDSVRQYF.

CDR3 sequence reads: CASSQESFGGDGYTF. The CDR3 DNA follows: TGTGCCAGCAGCCAAGAGAGTTTTGGCGGGGATGGCTACACCTTC. The chain joins TRBV4-2 to TRBJ1-2; D is uncertain. Germline CDR1 and CDR2: LGHNA and YNFKEQ. The CDR3 has 15 residues. The ends were cut back, 0 bases at V and 6 bases at J, with 14 bases in the middle.

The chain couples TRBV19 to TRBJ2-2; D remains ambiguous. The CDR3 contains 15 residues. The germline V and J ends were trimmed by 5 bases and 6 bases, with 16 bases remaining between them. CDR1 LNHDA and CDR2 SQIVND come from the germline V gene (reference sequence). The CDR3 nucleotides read TGTGCCAGTAGTGCACGCGTCGCTCCCTCCGGGGAGCTGTTTTTT. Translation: CASSARVAPSGELFF.

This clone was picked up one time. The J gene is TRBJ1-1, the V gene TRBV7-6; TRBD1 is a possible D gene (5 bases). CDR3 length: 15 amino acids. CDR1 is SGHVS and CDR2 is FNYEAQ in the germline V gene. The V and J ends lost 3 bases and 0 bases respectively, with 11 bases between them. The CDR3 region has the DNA TGTGCCAGCAGCTTGGGTGACAGTGTGAACACTGAAGCTTTCTTT. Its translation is CASSLGDSVNTEAFF.

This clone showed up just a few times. CDR3 sequence (DNA): TGTGCCAGCTGTAAGGGACAGCAAACAACTAATGAAAAACTGTTTTTT. Translation: CASCKGQQTTNEKLFF. The chain combines TRBV6-6 with TRBJ1-4, with 7 bases aligning to TRBD1. This CDR3 has 16 amino acids. Germline CDR1 is MNHNY and CDR2 is SVGAGI (reference sequence). The V and J ends lost 8 bases and 0 bases, in that order; junction bases with no gene match: 9.

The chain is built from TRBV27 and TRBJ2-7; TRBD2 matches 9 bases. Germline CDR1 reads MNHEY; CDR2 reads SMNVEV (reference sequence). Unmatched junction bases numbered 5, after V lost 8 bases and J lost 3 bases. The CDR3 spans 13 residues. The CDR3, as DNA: TGTGCCAGCCGTAGCGGGGGAGACTACGAGCAGTACTTC. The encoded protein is CASRSGGDYEQYF.